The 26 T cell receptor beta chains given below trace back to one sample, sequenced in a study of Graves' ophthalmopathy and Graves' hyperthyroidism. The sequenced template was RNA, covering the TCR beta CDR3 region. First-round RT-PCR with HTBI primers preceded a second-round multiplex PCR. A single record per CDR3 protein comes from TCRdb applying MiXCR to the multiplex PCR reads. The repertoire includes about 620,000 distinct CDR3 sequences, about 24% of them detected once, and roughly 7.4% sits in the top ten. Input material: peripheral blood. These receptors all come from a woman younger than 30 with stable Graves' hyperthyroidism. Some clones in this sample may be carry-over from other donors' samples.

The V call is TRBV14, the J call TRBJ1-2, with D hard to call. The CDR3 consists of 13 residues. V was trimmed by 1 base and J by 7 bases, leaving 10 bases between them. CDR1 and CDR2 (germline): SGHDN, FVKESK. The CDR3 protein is CASSQVGIGGYTF. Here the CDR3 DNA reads TGTGCCAGCAGCCAAGTTGGGATCGGTGGCTACACCTTC. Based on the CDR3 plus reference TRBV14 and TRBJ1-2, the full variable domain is EAGVTQFPSHSVIEKGQTVTLRCDPISGHDNLYWYRRVMGKEIKFLLHFVKESKQDESGMPNNRFLAERTGGTYSTLKVQPAELEDSGVYFCASSQVGIGGYTFGSGTRLTVV.

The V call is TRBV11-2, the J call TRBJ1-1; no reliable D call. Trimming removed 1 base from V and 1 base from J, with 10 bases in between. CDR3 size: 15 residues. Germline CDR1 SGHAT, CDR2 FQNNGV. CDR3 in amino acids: CASSLGAAANTEAFF. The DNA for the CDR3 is TGTGCCAGCAGCTTAGGGGCAGCGGCGAACACTGAAGCTTTCTTT.

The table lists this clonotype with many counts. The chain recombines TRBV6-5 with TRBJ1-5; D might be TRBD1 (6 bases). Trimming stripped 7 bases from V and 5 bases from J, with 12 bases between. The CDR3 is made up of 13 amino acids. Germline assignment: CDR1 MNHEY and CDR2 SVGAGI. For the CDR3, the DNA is TGTGCCAGCAAGAGGGACACGTATCAGCCCCAGCATTTT. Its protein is CASKRDTYQPQHF.

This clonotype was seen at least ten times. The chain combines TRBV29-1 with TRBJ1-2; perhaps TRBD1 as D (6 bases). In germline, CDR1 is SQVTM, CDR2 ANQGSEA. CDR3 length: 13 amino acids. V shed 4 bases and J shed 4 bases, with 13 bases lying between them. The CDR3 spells CSVVQGPSYGYTF. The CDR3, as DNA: TGCAGCGTTGTGCAGGGGCCAAGCTATGGCTACACCTTC.

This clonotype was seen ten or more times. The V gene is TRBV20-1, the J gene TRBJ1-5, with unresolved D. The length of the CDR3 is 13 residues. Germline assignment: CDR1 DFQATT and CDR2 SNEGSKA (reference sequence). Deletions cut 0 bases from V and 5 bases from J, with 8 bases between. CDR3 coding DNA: TGCAGTGCTAGAGAAGAGTTGGATCAGCCCCAGCATTTT. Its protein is CSAREELDQPQHF.

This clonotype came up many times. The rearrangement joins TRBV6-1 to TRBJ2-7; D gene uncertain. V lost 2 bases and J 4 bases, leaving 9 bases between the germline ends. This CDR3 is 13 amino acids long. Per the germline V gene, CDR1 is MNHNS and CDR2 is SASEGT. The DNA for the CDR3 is TGTGCCAGCAGTGAAAACAGACGGTACGAGCAGTACTTC. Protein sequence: CASSENRRYEQYF.

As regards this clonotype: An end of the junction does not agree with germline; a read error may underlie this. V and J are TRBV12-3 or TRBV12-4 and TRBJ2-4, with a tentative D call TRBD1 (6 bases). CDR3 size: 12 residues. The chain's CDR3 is CASSSQQGTARF. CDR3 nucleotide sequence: TGTGCCAGCAGTTCACAGCAGGGGACCGCTCGCTTC.

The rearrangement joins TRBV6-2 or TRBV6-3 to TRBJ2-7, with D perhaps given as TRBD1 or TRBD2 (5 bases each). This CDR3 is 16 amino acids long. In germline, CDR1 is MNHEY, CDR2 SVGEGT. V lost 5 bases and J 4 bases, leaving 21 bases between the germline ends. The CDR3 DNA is TGTGCCAGCAGTCCCCTAGCCGGGACGGAAGAATACGAGCAGTACTTC. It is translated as CASSPLAGTEEYEQYF.

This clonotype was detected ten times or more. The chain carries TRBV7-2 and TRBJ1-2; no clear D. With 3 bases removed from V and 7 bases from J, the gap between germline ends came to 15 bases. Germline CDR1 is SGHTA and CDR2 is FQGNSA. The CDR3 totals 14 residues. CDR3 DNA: TGTGCCAGCAGCTTCACACCCAAGCGGGTTGGCTACACCTTC. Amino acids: CASSFTPKRVGYTF.

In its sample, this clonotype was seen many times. The CDR3 DNA follows: TGTGCCAGCAGCGTGAGGGGGGACTCCTACGAGCAGTACTTC. Translated, it gives CASSVRGDSYEQYF. V and J are TRBV13 and TRBJ2-7; D may match TRBD1 or TRBD2 (6 bases each). CDR1 and CDR2 (germline): PRHDT, FYEKMQ (reference sequence). V lost 5 bases and J 0 bases, leaving 11 bases between the germline ends. The CDR3 runs to 14 residues. Based on the CDR3 plus reference TRBV13 and TRBJ2-7, the full variable domain is AAGVIQSPRHLIKEKRETATLKCYPIPRHDTVYWYQQGPGQDPQFLISFYEKMQSDKGSIPDRFSAQQFSDYHSELNMSSLELGDSALYFCASSVRGDSYEQYFGPGTRLTVT.

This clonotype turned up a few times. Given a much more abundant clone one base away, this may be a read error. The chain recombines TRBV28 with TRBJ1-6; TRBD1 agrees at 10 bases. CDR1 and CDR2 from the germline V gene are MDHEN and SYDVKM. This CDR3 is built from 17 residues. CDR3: CASSLLQGQGKNSHLHF. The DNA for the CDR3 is TGTGCCAGCAGTCTCCTCCAGGGACAGGGGAAGAATTCACACCTCCACTTT.

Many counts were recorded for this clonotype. The CDR3 sequence is CASSGGGVGETQYF. CDR3 nucleotides: TGTGCCAGCAGCGGAGGTGGGGTTGGAGAGACCCAGTACTTC. The gene calls are TRBV7-8 and TRBJ2-5, with D maybe TRBD2 (5 bases). Germline-derived CDR1 and CDR2 are SGHVS and FQNEAQ. V shed 5 bases and J shed 4 bases, with 14 bases lying between them. The CDR3 length is 14 residues. The variable domain in full, completed from reference TRBV7-8 and TRBJ2-5, reads GAGVSQSPRYKVAKRGQDVALRCDPISGHVSLFWYQQALGQGPEFLTYFQNEAQLDKSGLPSDRFFAERPEGSVSTLKIQRTQQEDSAVYLCASSGGGVGETQYFGPGTRLLVL.

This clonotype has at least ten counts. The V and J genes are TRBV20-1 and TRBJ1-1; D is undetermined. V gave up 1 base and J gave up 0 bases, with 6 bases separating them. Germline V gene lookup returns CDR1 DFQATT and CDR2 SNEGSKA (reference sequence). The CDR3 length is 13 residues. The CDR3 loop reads CSARVGVNTEAFF. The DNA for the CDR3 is TGCAGTGCTAGAGTAGGAGTGAACACTGAAGCTTTCTTT.

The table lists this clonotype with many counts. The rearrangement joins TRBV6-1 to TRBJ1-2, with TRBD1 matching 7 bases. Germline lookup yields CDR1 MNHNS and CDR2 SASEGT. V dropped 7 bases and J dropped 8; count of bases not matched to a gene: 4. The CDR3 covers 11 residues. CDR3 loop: CASTRDRGYTF. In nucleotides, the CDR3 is TGTGCCAGCACTAGGGACAGAGGCTACACCTTC.

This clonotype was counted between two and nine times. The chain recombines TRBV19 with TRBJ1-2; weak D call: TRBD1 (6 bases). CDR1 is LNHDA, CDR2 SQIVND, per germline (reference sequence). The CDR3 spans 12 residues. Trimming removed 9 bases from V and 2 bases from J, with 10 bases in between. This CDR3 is CASADSNYGYTF. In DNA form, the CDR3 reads TGTGCCAGCGCGGACAGCAACTATGGCTACACCTTC.

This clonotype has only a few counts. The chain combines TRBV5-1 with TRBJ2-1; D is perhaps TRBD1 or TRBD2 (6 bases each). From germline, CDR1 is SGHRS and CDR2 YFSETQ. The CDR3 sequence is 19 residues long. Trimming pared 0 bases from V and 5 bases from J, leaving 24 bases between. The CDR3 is CASSLELASPRGVHNEQFF. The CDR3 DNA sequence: TGCGCCAGCAGCTTGGAGCTAGCTTCGCCAAGGGGGGTACACAATGAGCAGTTCTTC.

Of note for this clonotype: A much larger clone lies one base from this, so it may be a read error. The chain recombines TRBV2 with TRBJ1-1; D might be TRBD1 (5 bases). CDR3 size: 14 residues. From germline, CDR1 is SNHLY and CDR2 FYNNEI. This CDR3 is CASNVGEWGTEACF. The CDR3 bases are TGTGCCAGCAATGTAGGGGAATGGGGCACTGAAGCTTGCTTT.

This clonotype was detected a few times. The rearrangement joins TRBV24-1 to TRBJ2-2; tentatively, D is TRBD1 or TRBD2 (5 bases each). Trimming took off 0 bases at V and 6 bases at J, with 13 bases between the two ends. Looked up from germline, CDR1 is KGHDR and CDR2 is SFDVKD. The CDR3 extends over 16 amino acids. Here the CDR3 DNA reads TGTGCCACCAGTGATTTGTGGCCAGGGACGCCCGGGGAGCTGTTTTTT. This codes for CATSDLWPGTPGELFF.

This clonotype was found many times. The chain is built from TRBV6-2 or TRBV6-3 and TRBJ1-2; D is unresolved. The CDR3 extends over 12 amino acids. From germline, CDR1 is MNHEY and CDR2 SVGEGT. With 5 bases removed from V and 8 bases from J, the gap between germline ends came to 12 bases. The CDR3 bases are TGTGCCAGCAGTGATCCTTCGGAAGGCTACACCTTC. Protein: CASSDPSEGYTF.

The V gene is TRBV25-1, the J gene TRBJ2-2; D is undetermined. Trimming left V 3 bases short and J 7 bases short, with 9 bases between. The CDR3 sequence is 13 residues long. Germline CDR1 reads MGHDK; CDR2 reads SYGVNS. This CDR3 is CASSEYKSGELFF. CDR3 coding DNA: TGTGCCAGCAGTGAGTACAAGAGCGGGGAGCTGTTTTTT.

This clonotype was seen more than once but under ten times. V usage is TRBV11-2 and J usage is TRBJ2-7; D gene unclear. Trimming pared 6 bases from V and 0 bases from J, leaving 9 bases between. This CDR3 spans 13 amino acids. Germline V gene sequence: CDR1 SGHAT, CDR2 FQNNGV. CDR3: CASRKGVSYEQYF. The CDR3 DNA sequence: TGTGCCAGCAGGAAAGGCGTCTCCTACGAGCAGTACTTC.

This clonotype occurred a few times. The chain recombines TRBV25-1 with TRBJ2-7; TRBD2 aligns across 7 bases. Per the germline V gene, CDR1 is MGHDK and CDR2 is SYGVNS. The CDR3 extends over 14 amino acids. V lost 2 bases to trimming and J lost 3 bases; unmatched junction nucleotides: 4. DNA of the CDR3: TGTGCCAGCAGTGAAAATCCGGGGGGCTACGAGCAGTACTTC. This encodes CASSENPGGYEQYF.

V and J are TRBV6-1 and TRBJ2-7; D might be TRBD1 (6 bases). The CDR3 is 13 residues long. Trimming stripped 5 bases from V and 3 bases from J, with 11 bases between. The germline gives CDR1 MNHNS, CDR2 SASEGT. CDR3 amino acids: CASSIQGFYEQYF. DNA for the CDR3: TGTGCCAGCAGTATCCAGGGGTTCTACGAGCAGTACTTC.

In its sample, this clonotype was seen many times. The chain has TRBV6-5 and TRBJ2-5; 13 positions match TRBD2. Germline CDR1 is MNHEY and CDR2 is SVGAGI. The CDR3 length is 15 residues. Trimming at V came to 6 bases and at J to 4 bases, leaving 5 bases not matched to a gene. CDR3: CASRPGLAGSETQYF. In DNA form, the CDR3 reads TGTGCCAGCAGGCCGGGACTAGCGGGGTCAGAGACCCAGTACTTC.

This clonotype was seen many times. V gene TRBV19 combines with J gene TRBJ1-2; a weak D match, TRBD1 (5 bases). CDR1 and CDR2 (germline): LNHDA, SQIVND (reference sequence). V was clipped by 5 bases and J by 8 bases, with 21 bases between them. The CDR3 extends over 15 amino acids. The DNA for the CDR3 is TGTGCCAGTAGTCTCGAGACCCCACGGGGCAAAGGCTACACCTTC. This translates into CASSLETPRGKGYTF.

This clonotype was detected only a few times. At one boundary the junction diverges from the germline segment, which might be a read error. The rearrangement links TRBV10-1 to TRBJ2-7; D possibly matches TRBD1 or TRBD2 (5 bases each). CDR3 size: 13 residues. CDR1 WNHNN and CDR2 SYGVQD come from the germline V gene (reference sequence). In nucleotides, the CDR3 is TGCGCCAGCAGTGTCCGAGACTGGGACGATCAGTACTTC. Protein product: CASSVRDWDDQYF.